This T cell receptor (beta chain) was captured in a study of T cells in localized non-small cell lung cancer. CDR1 is LNHDA and CDR2 is SQIVND in the germline V gene (reference sequence). With 3 bases removed from V and 7 bases from J, the gap between germline ends came to 10 bases. The CDR3 spans 14 residues. A few counts support this clone. Its target is not known. Sequenced by immunoSEQ multiplex PCR; TCRdb stores in-frame clones only, minus some. The sample has fewer than 30,000 clones, about 92% seen once. Study-level points and caveats: Multi-region tumor sequencing was not done, so intratumor heterogeneity could not be excluded. T cell clonality was highest in uninvolved adjacent lung, above tumor. In the blood, greater T cell density corresponded to longer overall survival.

The sequence was obtained from a woman aged 35 to 75 with stage I lung adenocarcinoma. The chain has TRBV19 and TRBJ1-6; the D gene is possibly TRBD1 (5 bases). This material consisted of peripheral blood, taken before any cancer treatment. The CDR3 protein is CASSIGTGNSPLHF. CDR3 bases: TGTGCCAGTAGTATCGGGACCGGGAATTCACCCCTCCACTTT.